A single count supports the clone carrying this T cell receptor (beta chain). Its antigen is unknown. The record originates from a study of cytomegalovirus exposure and HLA in healthy donors. Overall study results and limits: Segments of the TCR beta V type were, in most cases, productive about 87% or about 30% of the time in an earlier analysis. With further analysis later on, most CMV-associated TCR beta chains appeared HLA-restricted.

CDR1 is SGHVS, CDR2 FQNEAQ, per germline. Trimming cost V 5 bases and J 4 bases; bases outside gene matches: 8. CDR3 size: 15 residues. PCR used 60 Vbeta primers and 13 Jbeta primers. TCRdb's table, derived via immunoSEQ multiplex PCR, lists solely in-frame clones and lacks some. The sample holds about 78,000 clones, 55% to 85% seen once. Donors counted as nominally healthy when sampled, yet unrecorded immune exposures were likely. The V and J genes are TRBV7-8 and TRBJ2-7, with 10 bases fitting TRBD2. The sample was PBMCs. This receptor was taken from a woman in her 40s in good health and CMV-seropositive. The CDR3 reads CASSEASGSLYEQYF. The CDR3 region has the DNA TGTGCCAGCAGCGAAGCTAGCGGGAGCTTGTACGAGCAGTACTTC.